The 4 T cell receptor beta chains reported below all come from one sample, sequenced in a study of blood T cell repertoires in COVID-19. TCRdb's copy holds only in-frame clones and misses some; the assay was immunoSEQ multiplex PCR. Among approximately 70,000 clones, around 80% were seen once, and the ten largest hold more than 2%. Sequencing was performed on peripheral blood. The receptor set was obtained from a man older than 75 with active or convalescent COVID-19.

The chain is built from TRBV18 and TRBJ1-3, with 7 bases aligning to TRBD1. J gave up 2 bases and V 3 bases, and 1 base lay outside the gene matches. The CDR3 length is 14 residues. CDR1 is KGHSH and CDR2 is LQKENI in the germline V gene. CDR3 region: CASSPGTAGNTIYF. CDR3 sequence (DNA): TGTGCCAGCTCACCTGGGACAGCTGGAAACACCATATATTTT.

The CDR3 sequence is CASSFPGVRETQYF. Here the CDR3 DNA reads TGCGCCAGCAGCTTCCCGGGGGTCAGGGAGACCCAGTACTTC. The chain recombines TRBV5-1 with TRBJ2-5; D is possibly TRBD2 (6 bases). V lost 2 bases, J lost 5 bases, and 13 bases lay in between. Per the germline V gene, CDR1 is SGHRS and CDR2 is YFSETQ. This CDR3 is 14 amino acids long. Combining the CDR3 with reference TRBV5-1 and TRBJ2-5 gives the whole variable domain KAGVTQTPRYLIKTRGQQVTLSCSPISGHRSVSWYQQTPGQGLQFLFEYFSETQRNKGNFPGRFSGRQFSNSRSEMNVSTLELGDSALYLCASSFPGVRETQYFGPGTRLLVL.

This chain links TRBV12-3 or TRBV12-4 with TRBJ2-7; maybe TRBD1 (6 bases). This CDR3 spans 11 amino acids. V was clipped by 8 bases and J by 5 bases, with 10 bases between them. As DNA, the CDR3 is TGTGCCAGCGGATCAGGGGACGAGCAGTACTTC. Protein product: CASGSGDEQYF.

The CDR3 DNA reads as TGTGCCAGCAGCTTATACAGGGGAGAGACCCAGTACTTC. Translation: CASSLYRGETQYF. The rearrangement links TRBV11-2 to TRBJ2-5; 7 nucleotides agree with TRBD1. The V gene's germline CDR1 is SGHAT and CDR2 FQNNGV. CDR3 length equals 13 residues. J lost 4 bases, V lost 2 bases, and 1 base had no gene match. The whole variable domain, filled in from reference TRBV11-2 and TRBJ2-5, reads EAGVAQSPRYKIIEKRQSVAFWCNPISGHATLYWYQQILGQGPKLLIQFQNNGVVDDSQLPKDRFSAERLKGVDSTLKIQPAKLEDSAVYLCASSLYRGETQYFGPGTRLLVL.